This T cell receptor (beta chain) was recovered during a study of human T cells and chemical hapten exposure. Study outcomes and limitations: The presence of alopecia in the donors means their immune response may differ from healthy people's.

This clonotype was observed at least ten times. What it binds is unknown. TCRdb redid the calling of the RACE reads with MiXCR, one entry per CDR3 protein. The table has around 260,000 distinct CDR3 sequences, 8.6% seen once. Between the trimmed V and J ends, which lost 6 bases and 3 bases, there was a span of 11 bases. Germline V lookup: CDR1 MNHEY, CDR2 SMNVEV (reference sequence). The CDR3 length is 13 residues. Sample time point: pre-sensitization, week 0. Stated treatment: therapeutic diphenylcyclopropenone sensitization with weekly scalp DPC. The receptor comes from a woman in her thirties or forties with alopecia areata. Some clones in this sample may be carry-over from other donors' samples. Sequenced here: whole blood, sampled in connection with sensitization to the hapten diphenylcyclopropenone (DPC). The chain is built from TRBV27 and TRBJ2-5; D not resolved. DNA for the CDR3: TGTGCCAGCAGCTTAAGGTCCGAAGAGACCCAGTACTTC. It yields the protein CASSLRSEETQYF.